The following is a T cell receptor (beta chain) sequence with its context. Its specific antigen is unknown. No base-level quality is on record; no much larger clone is a single base apart. The source of the sample is a study of T-cell reconstitution after alpha-beta-depleted transplantation in children (dated by TCRdb to between 2015 and 2016). General notes on the study: The study quantitatively tracked T-cell immune reconstitution after TCRalphabeta/CD19-depleted allogeneic hematopoietic cell transplantation in children using TCR repertoire profiling. General conclusions and limits of the study: The apparently early recovery of alphabetaT-cell counts about two months after transplant reportedly depended on only several hundred rapidly expanded clones that came from non-depleted graft cells. The frequencies of hyperexpanded clones fell over the following months, and after one year, T-cell counts and TCRbeta diversity were mostly attributed to newly produced T cells. In some patients, the high TCRbeta diversity seen at day 60 was put down to recipient T cells and intrathymic progenitors that had survived conditioning.

The sample's treatment or condition label, in plain terms: allogeneic hematopoietic cell transplantation with graft depleted of TCRalphabeta T cells and CD19 B cells. The children who served as transplant recipients had been given grafts of TCRalphabeta/CD19-depleted allogeneic hematopoietic cells. Trimming removed 11 bases from V and 0 bases from J, leaving 17 bases between the germline ends. The CDR1 and CDR2 encoded by the germline V gene are MNHNS and SASEGT. From the cysteine up to the phenylalanine, the CDR3 has a length of 15 residues. The DNA shown is the 45-base CDR3, in frame from base 1. Libraries were made using PCR. TCRdb lists the instrument as Illumina HiSeq 2500. TCR library preparation used molecular barcoding, with unique molecular identifiers applied to normalize quantification of the TCRbeta repertoire. Using fastp at Q25 and MiXCR, TCRdb reprocessed the public reads and kept productive beta chains. CDR3 protein sequences are deduplicated, and each keeps its most common genes and DNA. This sample gives about 210,000 distinct CDR3 sequences in total; more than 15% of them show up just once. The ten largest clones take up 35% to 50% of the sample.

This specimen was PBMCs, mostly from graft donor cells, taken 360 days after TCRalphabeta/CD19-depleted stem cell transplant. The chain joins TRBV6-1 to TRBJ1-3; the D gene remains uncertain. This receptor was obtained from a male patient under 10 years old who had a stem cell transplant for acute lymphoblastic leukemia, so the T cells may come from the graft donor. Read as DNA, the sequence is TGTGCCTCACGAATAGGACGGGCCTCTGGAAACACCATATATTTT. Translated, this is CASRIGRASGNTIYF.